The 4 T cell receptor beta chains reported below all come from one sample, sequenced in a study of shared clonotypes between healthy human individuals. The repertoire was sequenced with immunoSEQ multiplex PCR; TCRdb's copy has only in-frame clones and lacks some. The sample has about 700,000 clones; around 92% are singletons. Naive CD8 cells were CD45RO-negative, positively selected for CCR7, excluding terminally differentiated effector memory CD45RA+ cells. Sequencing was carried out using naive CD8+ T cells sorted from blood. The receptors come from a man aged 25 to 40 in good health.

The chain has TRBV11-2 and TRBJ2-7; 7 bases fit TRBD2. This CDR3 has 15 residues. Germline V gene data show CDR1 as SGHAT and CDR2 as FQNNGV. V lost 1 base to trimming and J lost 2 bases; unmatched junction nucleotides: 5. CDR3 DNA: TGTGCCAGCAGCTTAGGAGCGGGGTCCACCTACGAGCAGTACTTC. It specifies CASSLGAGSTYEQYF.

This clone was picked up a small number of times. The chain uses TRBV27 and TRBJ1-4; D is ambiguous. From germline, CDR1 is MNHEY and CDR2 SMNVEV (reference sequence). The CDR3 covers 12 residues. The V end lost 5 bases, the J end lost 7 bases, and 8 bases lay between the germline ends. DNA for the CDR3: TGTGCCAGCAGTCCTATTGGTGAAAAACTGTTTTTT. Its protein product is CASSPIGEKLFF.

The rearrangement links TRBV27 to TRBJ2-1, with D unresolved. Germline V gives CDR1 MNHEY, CDR2 SMNVEV (reference sequence). Trimming took 2 bases from V and 3 from J, leaving 5 bases between them. The CDR3 covers 13 residues. The CDR3: CASSLVHYNEQFF. CDR3 bases: TGTGCCAGCAGTTTAGTCCACTACAATGAGCAGTTCTTC.

The chain uses TRBV2 and TRBJ2-5; D uncertain. Germline loops: CDR1 SNHLY, CDR2 FYNNEI. This CDR3 comprises 12 residues. With 6 bases removed from V and 5 bases from J, the gap between germline ends came to 10 bases. The CDR3 protein is CASSYPGETQYF. DNA of the CDR3: TGTGCCAGCAGCTATCCTGGGGAGACCCAGTACTTC.